The clone carrying this T cell receptor beta chain has a handful of counts. The data were obtained in a study of blood T cell repertoires in COVID-19. Across the whole study: The United States, Italy and Spain were the sources of the acute and convalescent COVID-19 samples. T cells, B-cell-depleted T cells, or PBMCs provided the cDNA or gDNA that served as material.

Patients of the Seattle cohort, enrolled during active infection, were followed longitudinally. The germline V gene has CDR1 SGHNT and CDR2 YYREEE (reference sequence). This CDR3 region has 15 residues. V was shortened by 1 base and J by 0 bases, with 11 bases between the two germline ends. As processed by the authors: Reference gene primers were amplified, and this amplification served to estimate nucleated cell counts. Some clones are missing from TCRdb's copy, which holds only in-frame ones; the method was immunoSEQ multiplex PCR. That table furnishes V, J and clone size, whereas the DNA furnished D and trimming. This table holds under 250,000 clones, 85% to 90% found once.

The clonotype originates from a man aged 45 to 65 with COVID-19, enrolled during active disease. This chain joins TRBV5-4 and TRBJ2-7, with a possible D match to TRBD2 (6 bases). Material: peripheral blood. CDR3 in amino acids: CASSLPGASSYEQYF. The CDR3 DNA reads TGTGCCAGCAGCTTGCCGGGAGCTAGCTCCTACGAGCAGTACTTC.